These 32 T cell receptor beta chains originate from one sample sequenced in a study of T-cell reconstitution after alpha-beta-depleted transplantation in children. Unique molecular identifiers were incorporated into the prepared TCRbeta library. TCRdb reanalysed the PCR reads using MiXCR and keeps one entry per CDR3 protein. The top ten hold under 45% of the sample, which has fewer than 750,000 distinct CDR3 sequences, 25% to 30% seen once. The sample in question was PBMCs, obtained before TCRalphabeta/CD19-depleted stem cell transplant. The receptors shown here come from a boy under two years old with Wiskott-Aldrich syndrome, due to receive a stem cell transplant.

This chain uses TRBV7-9 with TRBJ2-3; D perhaps matches TRBD1 (5 bases). The CDR3 totals 15 residues. V shed 1 base and J shed 1 base, with 9 bases lying between them. Germline V gives CDR1 SEHNR, CDR2 FQNEAQ (reference sequence). The CDR3 DNA reads TGTGCCAGCAGCTTAGTAGCCAGGGGCACAGATACGCAGTATTTT. Translation: CASSLVARGTDTQYF.

This clonotype has only a few counts. The genes are TRBV5-1 and TRBJ2-1; D is perhaps TRBD2 (6 bases). This CDR3 is 16 amino acids long. Per the germline V gene, CDR1 is SGHRS and CDR2 is YFSETQ. The germline V and J ends were trimmed by 4 bases and 0 bases, with 14 bases remaining between them. The DNA for the CDR3 is TGCGCCAGCAGCCCCCAACCGGGAGCCTCCTACAATGAGCAGTTCTTC. This codes for CASSPQPGASYNEQFF.

The V call is TRBV6-5, the J call TRBJ2-5; no definite D call. The CDR3 totals 15 residues. V lost 0 bases and J lost 1, with 9 bases in between. CDR1 and CDR2 from the germline V gene are MNHEY and SVGAGI. This chain's CDR3 is CASSYSILSQETQYF. The CDR3 bases are TGTGCCAGCAGTTACTCGATACTTTCCCAAGAGACCCAGTACTTC.

This clonotype was counted only a few times. J is TRBJ2-5 and V is TRBV28; D gene ambiguous. Germline V gene sequence: CDR1 MDHEN, CDR2 SYDVKM. The CDR3 extends over 14 amino acids. Trimming took 5 bases from V and 1 from J, leaving 11 bases between them. The CDR3 region has the DNA TGTGCCAGCAGTGGCCAGGTACTCCAAGAGACCCAGTACTTC. Encoded protein: CASSGQVLQETQYF.

This clonotype has more than one count but fewer than ten. The chain has TRBV20-1 and TRBJ1-1; D perhaps matches TRBD1 (6 bases). The CDR3 length is 14 residues. The V end lost 1 base, the J end lost 7 bases, and 16 bases lay between the germline ends. Germline CDR1 and CDR2: DFQATT and SNEGSKA (reference sequence). CDR3 protein: CSARVPGARFEAFF. CDR3 DNA sequence: TGCAGTGCTAGAGTACCAGGGGCTCGATTTGAAGCTTTCTTT.

This clonotype was counted between two and nine times. The chain combines TRBV19 with TRBJ1-5; unclear D gene. V was clipped by 0 bases and J by 6 bases, with 3 bases between them. Germline loops: CDR1 LNHDA, CDR2 SQIVND (reference sequence). CDR3 length: 12 amino acids. The CDR3 nucleotides read TGTGCCAGTAGTATAGAGGGTCAGCCCCAGCATTTT. As protein: CASSIEGQPQHF.

This clonotype came up a few times. J is TRBJ2-2 and V is TRBV12-3 or TRBV12-4; no reliable D call. V was trimmed by 2 bases and J by 7 bases, leaving 11 bases between them. This CDR3 contains 14 residues. CDR3 protein: CASSLLGVYGELFF. The CDR3 DNA follows: TGTGCCAGCAGTTTACTTGGGGTTTACGGGGAGCTGTTTTTT.

The chain combines TRBV24-1 with TRBJ2-3; TRBD2 aligns across 12 bases. V lost 3 bases to trimming and J lost 3 bases; unmatched junction nucleotides: 6. CDR3 size: 17 residues. The germline CDR1 and CDR2 sequences are KGHDR and SFDVKD. CDR3 protein: CATSDPLAGGPTDTQYF. DNA of the CDR3: TGTGCCACCAGTGATCCTCTAGCGGGAGGGCCGACAGATACGCAGTATTTT.

The sample holds a few counts of this clonotype. J is TRBJ2-1 and V is TRBV5-1; 7 nucleotides agree with TRBD2. The CDR3 extends over 15 amino acids. From germline, CDR1 is SGHRS and CDR2 YFSETQ. V shed 1 base and J 7 bases; nucleotides not matched to a gene: 8. CDR3 protein: CASSLRGLNKNEQFF. CDR3 in DNA: TGCGCCAGCAGCTTGAGGGGACTAAACAAGAATGAGCAGTTCTTC.

The rearrangement links TRBV7-9 to TRBJ2-1, with D hard to call. Germline V lookup: CDR1 SEHNR, CDR2 FQNEAQ (reference sequence). The V end was cut by 10 bases, the J end by 10 bases, with 17 bases between. The CDR3 length is 12 residues. This chain's CDR3 is CATAALPEEQFF. The CDR3 region has the DNA TGTGCCACCGCGGCCCTCCCCGAGGAGCAGTTCTTC.

There are many counts of this clonotype. The chain couples TRBV29-1 to TRBJ2-1; D uncertain. The CDR3 is 13 amino acids. Trimming pared 2 bases from V and 2 bases from J, leaving 7 bases between. Germline V lookup: CDR1 SQVTM, CDR2 ANQGSEA. This CDR3 is CSVELRAYNEQFF. CDR3 bases: TGCAGCGTTGAACTCCGGGCCTACAATGAGCAGTTCTTC.

The V gene is TRBV4-2, the J gene TRBJ2-7; TRBD2 agrees at 8 bases. This CDR3 comprises 16 residues. Germline CDR1 LGHNA, CDR2 YNFKEQ. V lost 4 bases to trimming and J lost 3 bases; unmatched junction nucleotides: 11. The CDR3 DNA reads TGTGCCAGCAGCCTCGAGGGGTCTAGCGGGTTCTACGAGCAGTACTTC. Translated: CASSLEGSSGFYEQYF.

In its sample, this clonotype was seen a few times. This chain uses TRBV12-3 or TRBV12-4 with TRBJ1-2, with TRBD1 matching over 8 bases. J lost 0 bases, V lost 1 base, and 4 bases had no gene match. The CDR3 is 16 residues long. The CDR3 region is CASSLGTGTTNYGYTF. For the CDR3, the DNA is TGTGCCAGCAGTTTAGGGACAGGGACTACTAACTATGGCTACACCTTC.

V and J are TRBV5-5 and TRBJ1-6; D remains unclear. CDR1 SGHKS and CDR2 YYEKEE come from the germline V gene (reference sequence). V gave up 5 bases and J gave up 7 bases, with 10 bases separating them. The CDR3 loop spans 13 amino acids. As DNA, the CDR3 is TGTGCCAGCAGAAGGGATTGGAATTCACCCCTCCACTTT. It translates to CASRRDWNSPLHF.

In this sample, this clonotype turned up a few times. The chain links TRBV27 to TRBJ2-1, with 7 bases aligning to TRBD1. CDR3 length: 19 amino acids. J lost 9 bases, V lost 4 bases, and 24 bases had no gene match. CDR1 MNHEY and CDR2 SMNVEV come from the germline V gene (reference sequence). The CDR3 sequence: CASSSKATQGWLSFSEQFF. Here the CDR3 DNA reads TGTGCCAGCAGTTCCAAAGCTACACAGGGGTGGTTGTCTTTTAGTGAGCAGTTCTTC.

V gene TRBV5-1 combines with J gene TRBJ2-5; D is unresolved. The ends were cut back, 5 bases at V and 2 bases at J, with 13 bases in the middle. This CDR3 is 14 amino acids long. The germline V gene has CDR1 SGHRS and CDR2 YFSETQ. The CDR3, as DNA: TGCGCCAGCAGTATTATCTCGTCACAAGAGACCCAGTACTTC. Translation: CASSIISSQETQYF.

The rearrangement uses TRBV10-3 and TRBJ2-3, with D maybe TRBD1 (5 bases). Germline CDR1 is ENHRY and CDR2 is SYGVKD. The CDR3 runs 14 residues. V lost 3 bases, J lost 2 bases, and 9 bases lay in between. The CDR3 here is CAISEVGVTDTQYF. In DNA form, the CDR3 reads TGTGCCATCAGTGAAGTAGGGGTCACAGATACGCAGTATTTT.

The chain couples TRBV5-1 to TRBJ2-1; D tentatively fits TRBD1 or TRBD2 (5 bases each). CDR1 is SGHRS and CDR2 is YFSETQ in the germline V gene. There are 14 residues in the CDR3. Deletions cut 2 bases from V and 5 bases from J, with 11 bases between. The CDR3 nucleotides read TGCGCCAGCAGCTTTGAGGGACCCGACAATGAGCAGTTCTTC. It translates to CASSFEGPDNEQFF.

This clonotype was picked up a small number of times. V usage is TRBV11-2 and J usage is TRBJ1-4, with 10 bases that match TRBD1. This CDR3 is built from 17 residues. The V and J ends lost 5 bases and 2 bases, in that order; junction bases with no gene match: 8. CDR1 is SGHAT and CDR2 is FQNNGV in the germline V gene. The CDR3, as DNA: TGTGCCAGCAGCCTAGGGGACAGGGGAGGGACTAATGAAAAACTGTTTTTT. This encodes CASSLGDRGGTNEKLFF.

J is TRBJ1-2 and V is TRBV7-2; D remains ambiguous. V dropped 0 bases and J dropped 7 bases, with 3 bases sitting between them. The CDR3 runs to 11 residues. Germline CDR1 reads SGHTA; CDR2 reads FQGNSA. CDR3 sequence reads: CASSLALGYTF. The CDR3 region has the DNA TGTGCCAGCAGCTTAGCACTTGGCTACACCTTC.

The chain couples TRBV2 to TRBJ2-1, with 9 nucleotides matching TRBD2. Germline trimming cut 6 bases from V and 6 bases from J; bases unmatched to any gene: 6. The CDR3 is 14 amino acids. CDR1 and CDR2 from the germline V gene are SNHLY and FYNNEI. Here the CDR3 reads CASSSQTSGNEQFF. CDR3 coding DNA: TGTGCCAGCAGCTCCCAGACTAGCGGCAATGAGCAGTTCTTC.

The V call is TRBV7-2, the J call TRBJ2-1, with TRBD2 matching over 15 bases. CDR1 and CDR2 from the germline V gene are SGHTA and FQGNSA. This CDR3 has 16 amino acids. J lost 7 bases, V lost 4 bases, and 5 bases had no gene match. CDR3 nucleotides: TGTGCCAGCAGCTCCACGGGACTAGCGGGAGGTAATGAGCAGTTCTTC. As protein: CASSSTGLAGGNEQFF.

This chain joins TRBV5-1 and TRBJ2-5, with no clear D. V was cut by 2 bases and J by 3 bases, with 8 bases left in between. CDR3 length: 13 residues. The germline V gene encodes CDR1 SGHRS and CDR2 YFSETQ. CDR3 region: CASSLNPKETQYF. In DNA, the CDR3 is TGCGCCAGCAGCTTAAACCCCAAAGAGACCCAGTACTTC.

The J gene is TRBJ1-1, the V gene TRBV5-6; no clear D gene. Trimming pared 2 bases from V and 4 bases from J, leaving 18 bases between. The CDR3 length is 16 residues. CDR1 is SGHDT, CDR2 YYEEEE, per germline. This chain's CDR3 is CASSFLRLGSPTEAFF. In nucleotides, the CDR3 is TGTGCCAGCAGCTTCCTACGATTGGGCAGCCCCACTGAAGCTTTCTTT.

CDR3 DNA sequence: TGTGCTAGTGGTTTCACCCCAGGGAACACTGAAGCTTTCTTT. Translation gives CASGFTPGNTEAFF. V is TRBV12-5 and J is TRBJ1-1; no reliable D call. CDR1 LGHNT and CDR2 FRNRAP come from the germline V gene. V was shortened by 3 bases and J by 1 base, with 9 bases between the two germline ends. The CDR3 contains 14 residues.

V usage is TRBV5-1 and J usage is TRBJ2-2; 7 bases map to TRBD2. Losses at the gene ends were 3 bases for V and 1 base for J; bases not matched to a gene: 6. The CDR3 contains 16 residues. Germline CDR1 SGHRS, CDR2 YFSETQ. The chain's CDR3 is CASSSGLVRNTGELFF. In nucleotides, the CDR3 is TGCGCCAGCAGCTCAGGACTAGTGAGGAACACCGGGGAGCTGTTTTTT.

This clonotype has just a few counts. This chain links TRBV4-2 with TRBJ2-7; possibly TRBD2 for D (6 bases). The CDR3 extends over 17 amino acids. The germline CDR1 and CDR2 sequences are LGHNA and YNFKEQ. The V end lost 7 bases, the J end lost 2 bases, and 24 bases lay between the germline ends. CDR3 nucleotide sequence: TGTGCCAGCATAAGGAGTGTGGGGCGGGATCCCCCCTACGAGCAGTACTTC. Protein product: CASIRSVGRDPPYEQYF.

The chain joins TRBV20-1 to TRBJ2-2; 8 positions match TRBD1. Germline V CDR1 and CDR2: DFQATT, SNEGSKA (reference sequence). The V and J ends lost 2 bases and 4 bases, in that order; junction bases with no gene match: 3. The CDR3 contains 14 residues. CDR3 bases: TGCAGTGCTAGACATACAGGGGGCACCGGGGAGCTGTTTTTT. It is translated as CSARHTGGTGELFF.

The V and J genes are TRBV20-1 and TRBJ2-1; TRBD2 is a possible D gene (5 bases). V shed 3 bases and J shed 0 bases, with 12 bases lying between them. The germline V gene encodes CDR1 DFQATT and CDR2 SNEGSKA (reference sequence). This CDR3 is built from 15 residues. The CDR3 protein is CSASPQAASYNEQFF. The CDR3 DNA follows: TGCAGTGCTAGCCCACAAGCGGCCTCCTACAATGAGCAGTTCTTC.

The chain couples TRBV7-2 to TRBJ2-4, with D uncertain. The V end was cut by 1 base, the J end by 5 bases, with 9 bases between. CDR1 and CDR2 from the germline V gene are SGHTA and FQGNSA. CDR3 length equals 14 residues. The CDR3 DNA follows: TGTGCCAGCAGCTTAGTTCCCAGAGAAAACATTCAGTACTTC. Translated, it gives CASSLVPRENIQYF.

V and J are TRBV6-1 and TRBJ1-5; a weak D match, TRBD1 (6 bases). Per the germline V gene, CDR1 is MNHNS and CDR2 is SASEGT. Trimming left V 6 bases short and J 2 bases short, with 11 bases between. This CDR3 has 14 residues. As DNA, the CDR3 is TGTGCCAGCAGGTTGGGGGCAGGCAATCAGCCCCAGCATTTT. Translation gives CASRLGAGNQPQHF.

This chain connects TRBV12-3 or TRBV12-4 to TRBJ1-1; the D gene is possibly TRBD1 (5 bases). The CDR3 covers 14 residues. Trimming pared 3 bases from V and 10 bases from J, leaving 18 bases between. As DNA, the CDR3 is TGTGCCAGCAGTTTGATGGAAGGGGCGCGCGGAGCTTTCTTT. It specifies CASSLMEGARGAFF.